Below are 18 T cell receptor beta chains sequenced from a single sample in a study of T cells after yellow fever vaccination. TCRdb re-derived calls from the 5' RACE reads in MiXCR, one entry per CDR3 protein. The table has 300,000 to 400,000 distinct CDR3 sequences, almost 4% seen once. This material consisted of PBMCs, taken 5 days after the yellow fever booster vaccination. The receptors here all came from a young man who received the YFV17D yellow fever vaccine.

The genes are TRBV20-1 and TRBJ1-2, with TRBD1 as a possible D gene (6 bases). The CDR3 runs to 15 residues. Germline CDR1 DFQATT, CDR2 SNEGSKA (reference sequence). Trimming pared 3 bases from V and 2 bases from J, leaving 16 bases between. The CDR3 here is CSASGPNRVNYGYTF. CDR3 sequence (DNA): TGCAGTGCTAGTGGCCCGAACAGGGTGAACTATGGCTACACCTTC.

The chain has TRBV20-1 and TRBJ2-3, with D tentatively TRBD2 (6 bases). Per the germline V gene, CDR1 is DFQATT and CDR2 is SNEGSKA (reference sequence). This CDR3 is 14 amino acids long. The V and J ends lost 5 bases and 6 bases respectively, with 18 bases between them. In nucleotides, the CDR3 is TGCAGTGCTGCGGGGCCACACGATCAGGATACGCAGTATTTT. Amino acids: CSAAGPHDQDTQYF.

Ten or more counts support this clonotype. CDR3 in DNA: TGTGCCAGCAGCTTTAGCCTAAGCGAGCAGTACTTC. This codes for CASSFSLSEQYF. This chain connects TRBV11-1 to TRBJ2-7; no firm D call. Germline values: CDR1 SGHAT, CDR2 FQDESV (reference sequence). The CDR3 spans 12 residues. V lost 3 bases to trimming and J lost 6 bases, with 9 bases between them.

The sample holds many counts of this clonotype. The CDR3 DNA reads as TGTGCCAGCCTGAGGGAACAGGGGAAAAATGAGCAGTTCTTC. Residues: CASLREQGKNEQFF. The chain employs TRBV2 and TRBJ2-1, with TRBD1 identical over 7 bases. V shed 8 bases, J shed 7 bases, and the junction held 11 bases outside the gene matches. Germline lookup yields CDR1 SNHLY and CDR2 FYNNEI. The CDR3 sequence is 14 residues long.

This clonotype was recorded a few times. The gene calls are TRBV6-6 and TRBJ1-1; TRBD1 matches 7 bases. This CDR3 contains 15 residues. Unmatched junction bases numbered 11, after V lost 2 bases and J lost 8 bases. Germline CDR1 and CDR2: MNHNY and SVGAGI (reference sequence). The CDR3 DNA is TGTGCCAGCAGTTACCGGGACAGCCCTTTCGAAGAAGCTTTCTTT. It yields the protein CASSYRDSPFEEAFF.

This clonotype was recorded at least ten times. J is TRBJ2-1 and V is TRBV10-3; D is perhaps TRBD2 (6 bases). V lost 2 bases and J 9 bases, leaving 11 bases between the germline ends. CDR3 length: 13 amino acids. Germline CDR1 ENHRY, CDR2 SYGVKD. The CDR3: CAISEAEGGEQFF. The CDR3 DNA follows: TGTGCCATCAGTGAGGCGGAGGGTGGTGAGCAGTTCTTC.

This clonotype was seen more than once but under ten times. The J gene is TRBJ1-6, the V gene TRBV6-6; D gene ambiguous. This CDR3 has 17 residues. Germline V lookup: CDR1 MNHNY, CDR2 SVGAGI (reference sequence). Between the trimmed V and J ends, which lost 7 bases and 0 bases, there was a span of 16 bases. The CDR3 is CASTRSGRPSYNSPLHF. In DNA form, the CDR3 reads TGTGCCAGCACTAGGTCCGGCAGGCCCTCCTATAATTCACCCCTCCACTTT.

In this sample, this clonotype turned up a few times. This chain joins TRBV25-1 and TRBJ2-6; D perhaps matches TRBD1 (6 bases). Germline V lookup: CDR1 MGHDK, CDR2 SYGVNS. V dropped 6 bases and J dropped 2 bases, with 8 bases sitting between them. This CDR3 has 14 amino acids. CDR3 DNA sequence: TGTGCCAGCAGCTGGGGGCCTGGGGCCAACGTCCTGACTTTC. Protein: CASSWGPGANVLTF.

This chain uses TRBV3-1 with TRBJ2-1; D might be TRBD1 or TRBD2, each matching 5 bases. Germline CDR1 reads LGHDT; CDR2 reads YNNKEL (reference sequence). The CDR3 is made up of 15 amino acids. Trimming took off 1 base at V and 8 bases at J, with 15 bases between the two ends. CDR3 sequence reads: CASSQGGPAPHEQFF. CDR3 in DNA: TGTGCCAGCAGCCAAGGGGGACCTGCCCCTCATGAGCAGTTCTTC.

This clonotype was seen at least ten times. This chain connects TRBV5-1 to TRBJ2-1; 7 nucleotides agree with TRBD1. The CDR3 has 16 amino acids. Trimming cost V 3 bases and J 6 bases; bases outside gene matches: 12. Germline V gene data show CDR1 as SGHRS and CDR2 as YFSETQ. CDR3 sequence reads: CASSWARDSPTNEQFF. DNA for the CDR3: TGCGCCAGCAGCTGGGCCCGGGACAGCCCAACCAATGAGCAGTTCTTC. Variable domain in full (rest from reference TRBV5-1 and TRBJ2-1): KAGVTQTPRYLIKTRGQQVTLSCSPISGHRSVSWYQQTPGQGLQFLFEYFSETQRNKGNFPGRFSGRQFSNSRSEMNVSTLELGDSALYLCASSWARDSPTNEQFFGPGTRLTVL.

This clonotype was detected only a few times. The chain has TRBV6-1 and TRBJ1-5; 9 bases align to TRBD1. The CDR3 contains 16 residues. V lost 0 bases, J lost 5 bases, and 5 bases stayed unmatched. Per the germline V gene, CDR1 is MNHNS and CDR2 is SASEGT. In DNA form, the CDR3 reads TGTGCCAGCAGTGAAGCCGGAGGACAGGGGTATCAGCCCCAGCATTTT. It specifies CASSEAGGQGYQPQHF.

This clonotype has a count of ten or more. The chain is built from TRBV5-1 and TRBJ2-7; TRBD2 aligns across 9 bases. CDR1 and CDR2 (germline): SGHRS, YFSETQ. This CDR3 has 15 residues. V lost 4 bases and J lost 1; bases outside the gene matches: 6. Here the CDR3 reads CASSRAGGFSYEQYF. In DNA, the CDR3 is TGCGCCAGCAGCCGTGCGGGGGGGTTTTCCTACGAGCAGTACTTC.

The V call is TRBV28, the J call TRBJ2-5; D remains ambiguous. The V end was cut by 10 bases, the J end by 2 bases, with 14 bases between. The CDR3 sequence is 13 residues long. Germline CDR1 reads MDHEN; CDR2 reads SYDVKM. The CDR3 DNA sequence: TGTGCCACTAACCTAGGCAGACAAGAGACCCAGTACTTC. This gives the protein CATNLGRQETQYF.

The chain carries TRBV20-1 and TRBJ1-4, with 7 bases lining up with TRBD1. The CDR3 consists of 15 residues. Trimming took 0 bases from V and 6 from J; bases not matched to a gene: 7. CDR1 is DFQATT, CDR2 SNEGSKA, per germline (reference sequence). The CDR3 DNA follows: TGCAGTGCTAGAGATTGGAGACAGGGTCATGAAAAACTGTTTTTT. Translating it yields CSARDWRQGHEKLFF.

This clonotype was counted a few times. The J gene is TRBJ1-2, the V gene TRBV20-1; D call uncertain. The V and J ends lost 6 bases and 3 bases respectively, with 11 bases between them. This CDR3 is built from 12 residues. Germline CDR1 is DFQATT and CDR2 is SNEGSKA (reference sequence). CDR3 in DNA: TGCAGTGCACCCCTGCCGTACTATGGCTACACCTTC. This gives the protein CSAPLPYYGYTF.

This clonotype was detected a few times. The rearrangement joins TRBV10-3 to TRBJ2-5, with TRBD2 matching over 8 bases. The J segment lost 2 bases and the V segment lost 8 bases, leaving 7 bases of the junction unmatched. The germline CDR1 and CDR2 sequences are ENHRY and SYGVKD. CDR3 length: 14 amino acids. The CDR3 sequence: CAIGGGGTQETQYF. The CDR3 nucleotides are TGTGCCATCGGGGGCGGGGGGACACAAGAGACCCAGTACTTC.

There are a few counts of this clonotype. The gene calls are TRBV7-2 and TRBJ1-6, with unresolved D. The CDR3 sequence is 13 residues long. V was cut by 3 bases and J by 7 bases, with 7 bases left in between. CDR1 SGHTA and CDR2 FQGNSA come from the germline V gene. The CDR3, as DNA: TGTGCCAGCAGCTTTTTTTCGAATTCACCCCTCCACTTT. Amino acids: CASSFFSNSPLHF. Looking up the rest from reference TRBV7-2 and TRBJ1-6 gives the full variable domain: GAGVSQSPSNKVTEKGKDVELRCDPISGHTALYWYRQSLGQGLEFLIYFQGNSAPDKSGLPSDRFSAERTGGSVSTLTIQRTQQEDSAVYLCASSFFSNSPLHFGNGTRLTVT.

There are many counts of this clonotype. The rearrangement links TRBV4-1 to TRBJ1-6; 8 bases map to TRBD1. This CDR3 has 14 residues. The germline V gene encodes CDR1 MGHRA and CDR2 YSYEKL. Germline trimming cut 4 bases from V and 6 bases from J; bases unmatched to any gene: 2. DNA for the CDR3: TGCGCCAGCAGCCGGGACAGGATTAATTCACCCCTCCACTTT. Translating gives CASSRDRINSPLHF.